This TCR beta chain emerged from a study of shared clonotypes between healthy human individuals. Study at large: Researchers assigned three CD4 naive, three CD4 memory, two CD8 naive and one CD8 memory plate to each donor. General observations from the study: The four-donor shared clonotypes exceeded non-shared clonotypes in generation probability, with non-shared ones scoring lower.

Measured with immunoSEQ multiplex PCR; TCRdb has only the in-frame clones, and not every one. The data contain approximately 740,000 clones, about 92% of them singletons. About this clone itself: Its antigen is currently unknown.

Terminally differentiated effector memory CD45RA+ cells were left out of the naive CD8 fraction, which was CD45RO-negative and positively selected for CCR7. Sequencing input: naive CD8+ T cells sorted from blood. The receptor was derived from a man aged 25-45 years in good health.

CDR3 sequence: CASSPRFRLNTEAFF. In DNA form, the CDR3 reads TGTGCCAGCAGTCCCCGGTTCCGTTTGAACACTGAAGCTTTCTTT. The chain couples TRBV28 to TRBJ1-1; the D is unclear. CDR3 length: 15 residues. Germline V gives CDR1 MDHEN, CDR2 SYDVKM. Trimming took 5 bases from V and 0 from J, leaving 13 bases between them. The full variable domain, completed using reference TRBV28 and TRBJ1-1, is DVKVTQSSRYLVKRTGEKVFLECVQDMDHENMFWYRQDPGLGLRLIYFSYDVKMKEKGDIPEGYSVSREKKERFSLILESASTNQTSMYLCASSPRFRLNTEAFFGQGTRLTVV.